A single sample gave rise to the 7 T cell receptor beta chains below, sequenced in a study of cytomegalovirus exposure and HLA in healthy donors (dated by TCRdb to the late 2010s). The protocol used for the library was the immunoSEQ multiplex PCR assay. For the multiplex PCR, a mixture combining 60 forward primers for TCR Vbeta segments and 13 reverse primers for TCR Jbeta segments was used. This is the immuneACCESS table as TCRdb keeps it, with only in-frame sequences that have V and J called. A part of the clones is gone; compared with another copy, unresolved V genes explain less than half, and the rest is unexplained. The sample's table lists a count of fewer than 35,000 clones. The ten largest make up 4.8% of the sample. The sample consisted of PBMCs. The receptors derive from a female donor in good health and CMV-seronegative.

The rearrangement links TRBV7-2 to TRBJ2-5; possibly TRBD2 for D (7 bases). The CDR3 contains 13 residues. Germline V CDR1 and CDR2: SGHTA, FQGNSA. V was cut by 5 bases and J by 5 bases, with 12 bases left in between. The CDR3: CASSRGAGETQYF. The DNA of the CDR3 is TGTGCCAGCAGCCGGGGGGCGGGGGAGACCCAGTACTTC.

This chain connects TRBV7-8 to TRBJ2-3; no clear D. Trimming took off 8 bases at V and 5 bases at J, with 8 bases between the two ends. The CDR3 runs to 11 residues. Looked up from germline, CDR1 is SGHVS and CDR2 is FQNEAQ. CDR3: CASGQLDTQYF. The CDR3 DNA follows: TGTGCCAGCGGTCAGTTAGATACGCAGTATTTT. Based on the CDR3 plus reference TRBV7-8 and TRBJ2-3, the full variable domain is GAGVSQSPRYKVAKRGQDVALRCDPISGHVSLFWYQQALGQGPEFLTYFQNEAQLDKSGLPSDRFFAERPEGSVSTLKIQRTQQEDSAVYLCASGQLDTQYFGPGTRLTVL.

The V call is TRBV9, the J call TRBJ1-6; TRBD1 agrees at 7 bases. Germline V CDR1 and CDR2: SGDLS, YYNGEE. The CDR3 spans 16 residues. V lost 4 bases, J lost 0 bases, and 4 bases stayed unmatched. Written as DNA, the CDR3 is TGTGCCAGCAGCCCCCAGGGGGGCTCCTATAATTCACCCCTCCACTTT. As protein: CASSPQGGSYNSPLHF.

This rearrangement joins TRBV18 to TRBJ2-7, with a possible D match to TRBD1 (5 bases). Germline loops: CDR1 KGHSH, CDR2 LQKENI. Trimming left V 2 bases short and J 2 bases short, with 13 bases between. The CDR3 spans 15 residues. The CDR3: CASSPTRQLAYEQYF. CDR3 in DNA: TGTGCCAGCTCACCAACGCGACAGCTCGCCTACGAGCAGTACTTC.

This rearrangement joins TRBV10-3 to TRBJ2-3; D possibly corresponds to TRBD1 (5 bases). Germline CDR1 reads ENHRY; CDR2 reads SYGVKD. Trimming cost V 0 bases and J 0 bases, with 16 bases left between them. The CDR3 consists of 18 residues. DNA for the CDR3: TGTGCCATCAGTGAGTCGACAAGGGGATGGCGGAGCACAGATACGCAGTATTTT. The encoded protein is CAISESTRGWRSTDTQYF.

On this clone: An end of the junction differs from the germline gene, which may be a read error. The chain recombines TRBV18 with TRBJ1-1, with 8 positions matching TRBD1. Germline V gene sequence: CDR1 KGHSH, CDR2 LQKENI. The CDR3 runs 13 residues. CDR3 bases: TGTGCCAGCTCAACCGCAGGGGGCACTGAAGATTTCTTT. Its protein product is CASSTAGGTEDFF.

The CDR3 protein is CASSEHGNQPQHF. CDR3 nucleotide sequence: TGTGCCAGCAGTGAACACGGTAATCAGCCCCAGCATTTT. The V and J genes are TRBV6-1 and TRBJ1-5; D unresolved. Trimming removed 2 bases from V and 4 bases from J, with 6 bases in between. The CDR3 covers 13 residues. The germline V gene has CDR1 MNHNS and CDR2 SASEGT.